Presented here are 6 T cell receptor beta chains from one specimen sequenced in a study of cytomegalovirus exposure and HLA in healthy donors (dated by TCRdb to the late 2010s). The library was produced with the immunoSEQ multiplex PCR assay. For the multiplex PCR, a mixture combining 60 forward primers for TCR Vbeta segments and 13 reverse primers for TCR Jbeta segments was used. Entries here come from immuneACCESS through TCRdb and include only in-frame sequences with V and J called. Some clones fail to appear in such tables; in the studies checked, an unresolved V gene covers under half of the shortfall, and the cause of the remainder is unknown. The sample table contains 100,000 to 150,000 clones; only one count was recorded for around 77% of them. The ten largest clones take up 3.5% to 4.5% of the sample. Source material: PBMCs. The receptors here all came from a human donor in good health.

The chain has TRBV5-4 and TRBJ1-3; possibly TRBD1 for D (5 bases). This CDR3 is 16 amino acids long. Germline V lookup: CDR1 SGHNT, CDR2 YYREEE (reference sequence). Trimming removed 4 bases from V and 0 bases from J, with 14 bases in between. Here the CDR3 DNA reads TGTGCCAGCAGCCCAGGGTCTAGAAGCTCTGGAAACACCATATATTTT. This encodes CASSPGSRSSGNTIYF.

The J gene is TRBJ2-3, the V gene TRBV10-2, with D tentatively TRBD2 (5 bases). The CDR3 is 15 residues long. The germline gives CDR1 WSHSY, CDR2 SAAADI. The V end lost 4 bases, the J end lost 0 bases, and 11 bases lay between the germline ends. CDR3 coding DNA: TGCGCCAGCAGTGTCAGCGGATCTAGCACAGATACGCAGTATTTT. It translates to CASSVSGSSTDTQYF.

The CDR3 coding sequence is TGTGCCAGCAGGTCCCGGACTAGCGGGAGATACGAGCAGTACTTC. Its translation is CASRSRTSGRYEQYF. The chain has TRBV27 and TRBJ2-7, with 13 bases lining up with TRBD2. J gave up 4 bases and V 6 bases, and 6 bases lay outside the gene matches. There are 15 residues in the CDR3. CDR1 and CDR2 (germline): MNHEY, SMNVEV (reference sequence).

The chain is built from TRBV6-5 and TRBJ1-2, with D possibly being TRBD1 (5 bases). CDR3 length: 12 amino acids. The V end lost 6 bases, the J end lost 8 bases, and 13 bases lay between the germline ends. CDR1 MNHEY and CDR2 SVGAGI come from the germline V gene. The CDR3: CASRRPGGGYTF. The CDR3 DNA follows: TGTGCCAGCAGACGACCGGGGGGGGGCTACACCTTC.

This CDR3 reads CASSFSGTEAFF. CDR3 in DNA: TGCGCCAGCAGCTTTAGCGGGACTGAAGCTTTCTTT. This sequence joins TRBV5-1 and TRBJ1-1, with D hard to call. CDR3 length: 12 amino acids. Germline V lookup: CDR1 SGHRS, CDR2 YFSETQ. Trimming removed 2 bases at V and 5 bases at J, with 7 bases between.

The chain uses TRBV5-1 and TRBJ2-7, with D maybe TRBD2 (6 bases). The CDR3 loop spans 13 amino acids. Trimming removed 3 bases from V and 4 bases from J, with 11 bases in between. The germline V gene encodes CDR1 SGHRS and CDR2 YFSETQ. CDR3 coding DNA: TGCGCCAGCAGCTCCGGGACTCTATACGAGCAGTACTTC. It is translated as CASSSGTLYEQYF. The complete variable domain, with remaining parts taken from reference TRBV5-1 and TRBJ2-7, reads KAGVTQTPRYLIKTRGQQVTLSCSPISGHRSVSWYQQTPGQGLQFLFEYFSETQRNKGNFPGRFSGRQFSNSRSEMNVSTLELGDSALYLCASSSGTLYEQYFGPGTRLTVT.